This TCR beta chain came from a study of T cell responses to AZD1222 COVID-19 vaccine. Clones were read by immunoSEQ multiplex PCR, and TCRdb kept only the in-frame ones, dropping some. The sample includes tens of thousands of clones, roughly 90% of them seen just once. The V and J ends lost 5 bases and 6 bases, in that order; junction bases with no gene match: 12. The CDR3 is 16 residues long. The germline gives CDR1 SNHLY, CDR2 FYNNEI. The source was peripheral blood, collected on day 0 of AZD1222 vaccination. The chain carries TRBV2 and TRBJ2-1; 8 bases agree with TRBD1. The source is an adult in good health. The CDR3 region has the DNA TGTGCCAGCAGTCCTATCGGACAGGGTGCTAGCAATGAGCAGTTCTTC. It encodes CASSPIGQGASNEQFF.